The TCR beta chain described here comes from a study of cytomegalovirus exposure and HLA in healthy donors. The PCR made use of 60 Vbeta and 13 Jbeta primers. Assay: immunoSEQ multiplex PCR; the TCRdb copy retains only in-frame clones and omits some. The sample lists roughly 34,000 clones, 60% to 80% seen once, with under 8% in the top ten. With respect to this clone: Its antigen is not known.

The V gene's germline CDR1 is LNHNV and CDR2 YYDKDF (reference sequence). J was trimmed by 0 bases and V by 6 bases; bases with no gene match: 4. This CDR3 has 15 residues. Study-wide results and limits: Later, TCR association rates were found to vary by HLA locus, highest for DRB1 and lowest for HLA-C.

The receptor was isolated from a man aged 25-45 years in good health and CMV-seronegative. The sequenced sample consisted of PBMCs. The V and J genes are TRBV15 and TRBJ1-4; 7 bases fit TRBD1. CDR3 sequence reads: CATRGQGATNEKLFF. The CDR3, as DNA: TGTGCCACCAGAGGTCAGGGGGCAACTAATGAAAAACTGTTTTTT.